This TCR beta chain was identified in a study of blood T cell repertoires in COVID-19. Clones were sequenced by immunoSEQ multiplex PCR, and TCRdb holds only the in-frame ones, with some missing. The repertoire consists of some 78,000 clones, with approximately 89% occurring once and the leading ten covering around 5.3%. Unmatched junction bases numbered 4, after V lost 4 bases and J lost 4 bases. The CDR3 consists of 15 residues. From germline, CDR1 is SGHTA and CDR2 FQGNSA. Sequenced input: peripheral blood. The chain carries TRBV7-2 and TRBJ2-5; TRBD2 aligns across 12 bases. This clonotype was sampled from a man aged 45-60 years with active or convalescent COVID-19. CDR3 amino acids: CASSSSGGARETQYF. CDR3 bases: TGTGCCAGCAGCTCTAGCGGGGGGGCCAGAGAGACCCAGTACTTC.